This T cell receptor (beta chain) appears in the sequencing data of a study of cytomegalovirus exposure and HLA in healthy donors. Study results and limitations: CMV antigen specificity of three CMV-associated chains was confirmed in vitro. In a later analysis, a genetic analysis reported fewer productive-TCR N-insertions in an Asian-associated ancestry cluster than the cohort average.

The ends were cut back, 3 bases at V and 3 bases at J, with 14 bases in the middle. The germline CDR1 and CDR2 sequences are MDHEN and SYDVKM. The CDR3 contains 15 residues. This clone was recorded once. Its target is unknown. Healthy people donating bone marrow made up the donors. Vbeta (60) and Jbeta (13) primers were used in the PCR. Only in-frame clones appear in the TCRdb table, and some are missing; sequencing was by immunoSEQ multiplex PCR. The sample has more than 80,000 clones, roughly 74% seen once; the top ten hold 12% to 15%. This clonotype was obtained from a woman between 70 and 85 years old in good health and CMV-seropositive. J is TRBJ1-2 and V is TRBV28; a possible D gene is TRBD1 (5 bases). Sequencing was done on a sample of PBMCs. The CDR3 sequence is CASSFTQGGYYGYTF. The CDR3 nucleotides are TGTGCCAGCAGTTTTACGCAGGGTGGGTACTATGGCTACACCTTC.